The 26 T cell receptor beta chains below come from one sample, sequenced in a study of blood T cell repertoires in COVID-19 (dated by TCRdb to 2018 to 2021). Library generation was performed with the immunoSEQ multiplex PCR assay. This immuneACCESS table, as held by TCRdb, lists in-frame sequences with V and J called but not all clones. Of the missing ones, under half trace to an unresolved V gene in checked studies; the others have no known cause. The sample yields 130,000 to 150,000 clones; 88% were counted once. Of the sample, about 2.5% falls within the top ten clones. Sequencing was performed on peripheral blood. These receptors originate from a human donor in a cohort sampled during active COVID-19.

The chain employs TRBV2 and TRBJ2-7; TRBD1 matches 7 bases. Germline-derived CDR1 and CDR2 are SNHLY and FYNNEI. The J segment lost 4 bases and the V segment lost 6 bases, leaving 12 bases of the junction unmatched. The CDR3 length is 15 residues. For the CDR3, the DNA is TGTGCCAGCAGGACGACAGGGTTTAGGGCTTACGAGCAGTACTTC. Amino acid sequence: CASRTTGFRAYEQYF.

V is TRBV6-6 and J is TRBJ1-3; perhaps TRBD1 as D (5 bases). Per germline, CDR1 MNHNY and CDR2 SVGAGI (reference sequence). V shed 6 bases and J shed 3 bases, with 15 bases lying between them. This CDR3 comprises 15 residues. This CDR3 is CASSPPRVGGNTIYF. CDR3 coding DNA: TGTGCCAGCAGCCCACCCAGGGTGGGTGGAAACACCATATATTTT.

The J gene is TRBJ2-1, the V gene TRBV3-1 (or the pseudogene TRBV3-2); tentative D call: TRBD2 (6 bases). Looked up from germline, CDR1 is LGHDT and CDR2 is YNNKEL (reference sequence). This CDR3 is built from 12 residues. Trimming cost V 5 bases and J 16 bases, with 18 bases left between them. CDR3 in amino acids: CASSSGPRTIFF. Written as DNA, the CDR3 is TGTGCCAGCAGCAGCGGGCCCCGGACAATTTTCTTC.

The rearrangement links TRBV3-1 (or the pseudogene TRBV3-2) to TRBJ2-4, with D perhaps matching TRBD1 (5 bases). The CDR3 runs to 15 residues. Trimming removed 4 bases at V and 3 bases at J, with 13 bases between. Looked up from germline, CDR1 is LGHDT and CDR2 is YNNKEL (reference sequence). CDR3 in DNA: TGTGCCAGCAGCCGACACCAGGGTAGCAAAAACATTCAGTACTTC. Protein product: CASSRHQGSKNIQYF.

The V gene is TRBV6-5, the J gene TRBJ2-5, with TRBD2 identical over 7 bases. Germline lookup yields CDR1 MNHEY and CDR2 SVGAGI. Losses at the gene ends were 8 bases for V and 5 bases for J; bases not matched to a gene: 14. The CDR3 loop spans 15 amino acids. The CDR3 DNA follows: TGTGCCAGCCCTGTTGAACTTGCGGGGGAGGAGACCCAGTACTTC. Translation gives CASPVELAGEETQYF.

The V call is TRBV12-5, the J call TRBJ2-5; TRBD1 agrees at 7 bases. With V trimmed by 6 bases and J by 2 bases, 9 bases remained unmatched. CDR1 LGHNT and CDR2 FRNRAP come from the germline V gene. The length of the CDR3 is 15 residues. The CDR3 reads CASGSGQSYQETQYF. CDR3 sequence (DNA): TGTGCTAGTGGCTCGGGACAGAGCTATCAAGAGACCCAGTACTTC. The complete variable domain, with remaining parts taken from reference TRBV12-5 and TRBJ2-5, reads DARVTQTPRHKVTEMGQEVTMRCQPILGHNTVFWYRQTMMQGLELLAYFRNRAPLDDSGMPKDRFSAEMPDATLATLKIQPSEPRDSAVYFCASGSGQSYQETQYFGPGTRLLVL.

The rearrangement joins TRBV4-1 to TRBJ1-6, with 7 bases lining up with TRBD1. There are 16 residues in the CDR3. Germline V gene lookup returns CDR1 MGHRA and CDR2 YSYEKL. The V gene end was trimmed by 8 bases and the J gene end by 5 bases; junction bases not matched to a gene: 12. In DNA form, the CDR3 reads TGCGCCAGCGGCAGGACAGGCTTGTCCCATAATTCACCCCTCCACTTT. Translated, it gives CASGRTGLSHNSPLHF.

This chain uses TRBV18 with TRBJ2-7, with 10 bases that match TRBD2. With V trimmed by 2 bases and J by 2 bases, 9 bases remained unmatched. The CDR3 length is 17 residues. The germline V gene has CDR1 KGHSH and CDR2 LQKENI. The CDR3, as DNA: TGTGCCAGCTCACCATTGGGGACTAGCGCATTCACCTACGAGCAGTACTTC. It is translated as CASSPLGTSAFTYEQYF.

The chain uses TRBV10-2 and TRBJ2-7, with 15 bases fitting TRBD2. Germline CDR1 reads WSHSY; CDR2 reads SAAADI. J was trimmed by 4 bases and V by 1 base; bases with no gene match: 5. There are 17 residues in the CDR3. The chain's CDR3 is CASSEWVGTSGGYEQYF. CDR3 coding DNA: TGCGCCAGCAGTGAGTGGGTGGGGACTAGCGGGGGGTACGAGCAGTACTTC.

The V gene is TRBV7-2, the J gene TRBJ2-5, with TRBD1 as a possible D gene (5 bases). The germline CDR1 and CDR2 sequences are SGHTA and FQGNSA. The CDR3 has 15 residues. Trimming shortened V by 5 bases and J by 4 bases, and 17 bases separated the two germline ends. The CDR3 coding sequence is TGTGCCAGCAGCCCGAATAGGGGCCTGGCAGAGACCCAGTACTTC. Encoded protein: CASSPNRGLAETQYF.

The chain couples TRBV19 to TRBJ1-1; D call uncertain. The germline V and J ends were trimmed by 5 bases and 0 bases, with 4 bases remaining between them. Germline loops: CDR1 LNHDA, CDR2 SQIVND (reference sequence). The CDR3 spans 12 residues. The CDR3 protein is CASSEVNTEAFF. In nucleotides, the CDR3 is TGTGCCAGTAGTGAGGTGAACACTGAAGCTTTCTTT.

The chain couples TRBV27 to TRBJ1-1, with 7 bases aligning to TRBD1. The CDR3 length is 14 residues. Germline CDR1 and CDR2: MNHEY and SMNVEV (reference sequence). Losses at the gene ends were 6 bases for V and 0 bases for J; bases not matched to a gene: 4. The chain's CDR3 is CASRETGLNTEAFF. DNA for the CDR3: TGTGCCAGCAGAGAGACAGGGTTGAACACTGAAGCTTTCTTT.

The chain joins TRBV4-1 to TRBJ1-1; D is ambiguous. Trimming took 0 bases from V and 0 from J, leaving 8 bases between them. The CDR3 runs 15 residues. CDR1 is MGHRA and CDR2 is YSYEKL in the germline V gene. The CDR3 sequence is CASSQEHRVNTEAFF. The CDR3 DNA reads TGCGCCAGCAGCCAAGAACACCGGGTGAACACTGAAGCTTTCTTT.

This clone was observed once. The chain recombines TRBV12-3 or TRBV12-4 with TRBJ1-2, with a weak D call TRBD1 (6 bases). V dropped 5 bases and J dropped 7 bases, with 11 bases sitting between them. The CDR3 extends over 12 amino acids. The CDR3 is CASSTQGIGYTF. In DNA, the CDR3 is TGTGCCAGCAGTACACAGGGAATTGGCTACACCTTC.

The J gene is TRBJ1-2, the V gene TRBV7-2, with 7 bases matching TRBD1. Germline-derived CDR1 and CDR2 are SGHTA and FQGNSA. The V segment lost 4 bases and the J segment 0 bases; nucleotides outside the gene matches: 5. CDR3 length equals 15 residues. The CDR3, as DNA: TGTGCCAGCAGCTCGGACAGGCCTTCTAACTATGGCTACACCTTC. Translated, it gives CASSSDRPSNYGYTF.

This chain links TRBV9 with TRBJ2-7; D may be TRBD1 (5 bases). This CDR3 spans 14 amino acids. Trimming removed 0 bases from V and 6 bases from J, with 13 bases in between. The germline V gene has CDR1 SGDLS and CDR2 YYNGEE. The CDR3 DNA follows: TGTGCCAGCAGCGTAGTACCCAGGGCGACCGAGCAGTACTTC. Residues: CASSVVPRATEQYF.

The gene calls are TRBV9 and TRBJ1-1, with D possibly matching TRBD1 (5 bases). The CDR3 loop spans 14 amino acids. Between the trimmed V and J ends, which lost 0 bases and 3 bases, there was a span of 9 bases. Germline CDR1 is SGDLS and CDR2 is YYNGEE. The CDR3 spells CASSVATTDTEAFF. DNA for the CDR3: TGTGCCAGCAGCGTAGCTACGACAGACACTGAAGCTTTCTTT.

CDR3 residues: CASSQRQGFAYEQYF. The CDR3, as DNA: TGTGCCAGCAGCCAACGACAGGGGTTCGCCTACGAGCAGTACTTC. V gene TRBV11-1 combines with J gene TRBJ2-7; TRBD1 agrees at 8 bases. CDR1 SGHAT and CDR2 FQDESV come from the germline V gene (reference sequence). With V trimmed by 5 bases and J by 2 bases, 8 bases remained unmatched. The CDR3 spans 15 residues.

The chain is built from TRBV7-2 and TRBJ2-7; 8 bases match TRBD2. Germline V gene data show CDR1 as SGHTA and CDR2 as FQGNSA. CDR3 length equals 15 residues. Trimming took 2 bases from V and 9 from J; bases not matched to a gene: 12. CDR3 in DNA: TGTGCCAGCAGCTTAAGCGCGGGGGGCCCGCGGTGGCAGTACTTC. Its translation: CASSLSAGGPRWQYF. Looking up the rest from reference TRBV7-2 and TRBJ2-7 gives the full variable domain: GAGVSQSPSNKVTEKGKDVELRCDPISGHTALYWYRQSLGQGLEFLIYFQGNSAPDKSGLPSDRFSAERTGGSVSTLTIQRTQQEDSAVYLCASSLSAGGPRWQYFGPGTRLTVT.

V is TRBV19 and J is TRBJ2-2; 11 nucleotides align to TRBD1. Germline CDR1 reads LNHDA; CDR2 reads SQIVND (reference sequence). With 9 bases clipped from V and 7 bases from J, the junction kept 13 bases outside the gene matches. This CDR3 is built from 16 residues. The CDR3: CASHNPGQGVFGELFF. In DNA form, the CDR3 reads TGTGCCAGCCATAATCCGGGACAGGGGGTTTTCGGGGAGCTGTTTTTT.

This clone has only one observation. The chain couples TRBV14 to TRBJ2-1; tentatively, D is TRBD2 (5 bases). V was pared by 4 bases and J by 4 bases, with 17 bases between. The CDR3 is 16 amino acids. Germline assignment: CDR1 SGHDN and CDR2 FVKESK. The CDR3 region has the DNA TGTGCCAGCAGCCTCCCACACAGTGGGAGATACAATGAGCAGTTCTTC. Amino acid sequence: CASSLPHSGRYNEQFF.

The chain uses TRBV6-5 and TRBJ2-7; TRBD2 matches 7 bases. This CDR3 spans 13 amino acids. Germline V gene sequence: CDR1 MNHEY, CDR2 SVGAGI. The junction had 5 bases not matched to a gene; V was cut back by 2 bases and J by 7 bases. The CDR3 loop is CASSYDGRGEQYF. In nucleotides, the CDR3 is TGTGCCAGCAGTTACGATGGGCGGGGGGAGCAGTACTTC.

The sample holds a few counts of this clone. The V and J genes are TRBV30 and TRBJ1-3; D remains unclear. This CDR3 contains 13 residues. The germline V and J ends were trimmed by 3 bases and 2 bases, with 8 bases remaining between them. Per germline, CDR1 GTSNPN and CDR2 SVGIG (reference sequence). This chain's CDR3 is CAWSNGAGNTIYF. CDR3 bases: TGTGCCTGGAGCAACGGGGCTGGAAACACCATATATTTT.

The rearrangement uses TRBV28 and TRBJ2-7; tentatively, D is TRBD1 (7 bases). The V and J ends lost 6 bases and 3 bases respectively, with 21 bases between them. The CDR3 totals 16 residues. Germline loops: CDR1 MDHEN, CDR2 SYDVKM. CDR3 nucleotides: TGTGCCAGCAGCCCAGGGGGAGGACAGGTCATCTACGAGCAGTACTTC. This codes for CASSPGGGQVIYEQYF.

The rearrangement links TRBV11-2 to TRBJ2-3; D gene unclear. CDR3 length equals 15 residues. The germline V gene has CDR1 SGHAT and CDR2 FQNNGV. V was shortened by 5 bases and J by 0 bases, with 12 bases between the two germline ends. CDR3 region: CASSPTRPSTDTQYF. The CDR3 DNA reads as TGTGCCAGCAGCCCTACTCGCCCTAGCACAGATACGCAGTATTTT.

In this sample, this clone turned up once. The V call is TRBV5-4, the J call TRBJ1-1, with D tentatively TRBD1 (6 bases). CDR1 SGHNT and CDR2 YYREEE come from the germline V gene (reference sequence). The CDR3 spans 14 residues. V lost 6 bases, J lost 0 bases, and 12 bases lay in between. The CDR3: CASTLGQLNTEAFF. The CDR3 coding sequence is TGTGCCAGCACCCTCGGACAGTTGAACACTGAAGCTTTCTTT.